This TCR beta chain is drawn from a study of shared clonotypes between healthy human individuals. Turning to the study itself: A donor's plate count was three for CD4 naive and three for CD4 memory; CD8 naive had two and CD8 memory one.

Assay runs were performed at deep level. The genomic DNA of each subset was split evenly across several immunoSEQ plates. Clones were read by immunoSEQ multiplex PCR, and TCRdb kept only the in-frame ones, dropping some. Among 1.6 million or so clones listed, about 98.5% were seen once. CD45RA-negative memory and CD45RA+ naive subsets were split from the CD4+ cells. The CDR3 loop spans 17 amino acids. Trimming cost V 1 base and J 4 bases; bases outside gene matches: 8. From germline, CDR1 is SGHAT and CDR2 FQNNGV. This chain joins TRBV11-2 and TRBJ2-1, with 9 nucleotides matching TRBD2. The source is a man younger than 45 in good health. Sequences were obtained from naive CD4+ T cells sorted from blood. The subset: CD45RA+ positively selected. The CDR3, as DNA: TGTGCCAGCAGCTTAGCCTTTAGCGGGAGAGCTTACAATGAGCAGTTCTTC. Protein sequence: CASSLAFSGRAYNEQFF.